This T cell receptor (beta chain) appears in the sequencing data of a study of T cells in Graves' hyperthyroidism and ophthalmopathy. In this sample, this clonotype turned up many times. RNA transcripts yielded amplified TCR beta CDR3 regions. HTBI primers were employed in a first-round RT-PCR of the TCR CDR3. TCRdb independently ran MiXCR on the multiplex PCR reads; one entry per CDR3 protein. The sample has about 510,000 distinct CDR3 sequences; less than 15% are singletons. The CDR3 sequence is 14 residues long. Germline values: CDR1 MNHNS, CDR2 SASEGT. The V gene lost 4 bases and the J gene lost 0 bases, with 10 bases spanning the gap.

Sequenced sample: blood. The sequence derives from a middle-aged woman with Graves' hyperthyroidism. The chain links TRBV6-1 to TRBJ2-7; D is unclear. In DNA form, the CDR3 reads TGTGCCAGCAGTGTTCAAGGGTACTCCTACGAGCAGTACTTC. It is translated as CASSVQGYSYEQYF.